One sample yielded the 10 T cell receptor beta chains listed below, sequenced in a study of spatial heterogeneity in lung cancer. From the 5' RACE reads, TCRdb called clonotypes with MiXCR, one entry per CDR3 protein. The sample has 70,000 to 90,000 distinct CDR3 sequences; about 14% are singletons. The time point denotes: sample taken at primary tumor resection. Researchers sequenced whole RNA taken from tumor, nontumor lung or frozen PBMC without sorting. This material consisted of PBMCs, taken at surgery. These receptors originate from a male donor with early-stage non-small cell lung cancer.

In its sample, this clonotype was seen many times. V usage is TRBV5-6 and J usage is TRBJ2-6, with D maybe TRBD1 (6 bases). Germline V gene lookup returns CDR1 SGHDT and CDR2 YYEEEE. The CDR3 is made up of 16 amino acids. The V end was cut by 2 bases, the J end by 4 bases, with 13 bases between. The CDR3 region has the DNA TGTGCCAGCAGCTTCTCACAGGGCTCCGGGGCCAACGTCCTGACTTTC. Residues: CASSFSQGSGANVLTF.

The rearrangement links TRBV5-1 to TRBJ2-5; unclear D gene. Germline CDR1 and CDR2: SGHRS and YFSETQ. Trimming removed 0 bases from V and 3 bases from J, with 12 bases in between. CDR3 length: 15 amino acids. The CDR3 sequence: CASSLAIGSEETQYF. CDR3 DNA sequence: TGCGCCAGCAGCTTGGCCATAGGGTCAGAAGAGACCCAGTACTTC.

A few counts support this clonotype. This chain joins TRBV3-1 and TRBJ2-1; tentatively, D is TRBD1 (6 bases). V lost 1 base and J lost 5, with 12 bases in between. The CDR3 length is 15 residues. Germline V gene lookup returns CDR1 LGHDT and CDR2 YNNKEL (reference sequence). In DNA form, the CDR3 reads TGTGCCAGCAGCCAAGTAGGGGGAGCCAACAATGAGCAGTTCTTC. This codes for CASSQVGGANNEQFF.

The gene calls are TRBV7-2 and TRBJ2-3; TRBD2 matches at 7 bases. CDR1 and CDR2 (germline): SGHTA, FQGNSA. There are 13 residues in the CDR3. V shed 0 bases, J shed 8 bases, and the junction held 2 bases outside the gene matches. DNA of the CDR3: TGTGCCAGCAGCTTAGCCTCTAGCGGTACGCAGTATTTT. Translation: CASSLASSGTQYF.

This clonotype was picked up a small number of times. The chain is built from TRBV6-6 and TRBJ2-2, with 11 nucleotides matching TRBD2. The germline V gene has CDR1 MNHNY and CDR2 SVGAGI (reference sequence). The CDR3 runs 15 residues. Unmatched junction bases numbered 8, after V lost 7 bases and J lost 7 bases. The CDR3 bases are TGTGCCAGCAATAAACTAGCGGGAGTGGACGGGGAGCTGTTTTTT. Amino acids: CASNKLAGVDGELFF.

This clonotype was seen more than once but under ten times. This sequence joins TRBV30 and TRBJ1-3; D is unclear. CDR3 length equals 11 residues. CDR1 and CDR2 (germline): GTSNPN, SVGIG (reference sequence). V lost 6 bases and J lost 4, with 7 bases in between. CDR3 protein: CACSWGNTIYF. CDR3 bases: TGTGCCTGCTCCTGGGGAAACACCATATATTTT.

The V and J genes are TRBV7-2 and TRBJ1-5; weak D call: TRBD1 (5 bases). Germline assignment: CDR1 SGHTA and CDR2 FQGNSA. This CDR3 is built from 14 residues. V was cut by 1 base and J by 5 bases, with 9 bases left in between. The CDR3 reads CASSLGGAYQPQHF. CDR3 nucleotide sequence: TGTGCCAGCAGCTTAGGTGGGGCCTATCAGCCCCAGCATTTT.

This clonotype was detected many times. The J gene is TRBJ1-1, the V gene TRBV7-8; 9 bases line up with TRBD1. The J segment lost 1 base and the V segment lost 6 bases, leaving 3 bases of the junction unmatched. CDR1 is SGHVS and CDR2 is FQNEAQ in the germline V gene. The CDR3 contains 14 residues. CDR3 in amino acids: CASRRGQGNTEAFF. CDR3 nucleotides: TGTGCCAGCAGACGGGGACAGGGGAACACTGAAGCTTTCTTT. The variable domain in full, with the rest retrieved from reference TRBV7-8 and TRBJ1-1, is GAGVSQSPRYKVAKRGQDVALRCDPISGHVSLFWYQQALGQGPEFLTYFQNEAQLDKSGLPSDRFFAERPEGSVSTLKIQRTQQEDSAVYLCASRRGQGNTEAFFGQGTRLTVV.

This clonotype was seen ten or more times. The CDR3 here is CSATGTGYEQYF. The CDR3 nucleotides read TGCAGTGCTACGGGTACTGGCTACGAGCAGTACTTC. V gene TRBV20-1 combines with J gene TRBJ2-7, with D hard to call. V was trimmed by 4 bases and J by 3 bases, leaving 10 bases between them. The CDR3 extends over 12 amino acids. Germline values: CDR1 DFQATT, CDR2 SNEGSKA (reference sequence).

The chain joins TRBV20-1 to TRBJ1-2; D is uncertain. CDR1 and CDR2 (germline): DFQATT, SNEGSKA (reference sequence). This CDR3 has 12 amino acids. The germline V and J ends were trimmed by 0 bases and 4 bases, with 6 bases remaining between them. CDR3 protein: CSARDQVYGYTF. The CDR3 DNA reads TGCAGTGCTAGAGATCAGGTCTATGGCTACACCTTC.